A selection of T cell receptor beta chains follows, all from one sample in a study of memory CD4+ T cells and cytomegalovirus serostatus. TCRdb's copy holds only in-frame clones and misses some; the assay was immunoSEQ multiplex PCR. The sample includes tens of thousands of clones, approximately 80% of them seen just once. Sequenced input: memory CD4+ T cells from blood. Receptor source: an adult in good health and CMV-seronegative. The CDR3 runs from the conserved cysteine through the conserved F or W. A D gene is named only where the DNA matches it firmly. Where a row states a size, it is once, few, many or the class of an expanded clone; other rows omit it.

TRBJ1-3 | once | - | TRBV11-2 | CASSPRGAAANTIYF | TGTGCCAGCAGCCCCAGGGGTGCGGCAGCGAACACCATATATTTT
TRBJ2-3 | once | - | TRBV2 | CASSGQLTDTQYF | TGTGCCAGCAGTGGGCAGCTCACAGATACGCAGTATTTT
TRBJ2-2 | - | TRBD2 | TRBV11-2 | CASSPRTSVNGELFF | TGTGCCAGCAGCCCACGGACTAGCGTTAACGGGGAGCTGTTTTTT
TRBJ2-5 | - | - | TRBV7-6 | CASSLENRQTQYF | TGTGCCAGCAGCTTGGAGAATCGGCAGACCCAGTACTTC
TRBJ2-6 | - | - | TRBV7-9 | CASSWAVSGANVLTF | TGTGCCAGCAGCTGGGCAGTGTCTGGGGCCAACGTCCTGACTTTC
TRBJ2-1 | - | - | TRBV11-2 | CASSLVVAGEQFF | TGTGCCAGCAGCTTAGTGGTGGCGGGAGAGCAGTTCTTC
TRBJ2-3 | - | - | TRBV18 | CASSPLSGDTQYF | TGTGCCAGCTCACCACTTTCCGGGGATACGCAGTATTTT
TRBJ1-1 | few | - | TRBV30 | CACQKNTEAFF | TGTGCCTGTCAGAAGAACACTGAAGCTTTCTTT
TRBJ2-7 | - | TRBD2 | TRBV2 | CASSAPSGTYEQYF | TGTGCCAGCAGTGCACCTAGCGGAACCTACGAGCAGTACTTC
TRBJ1-1 | - | - | TRBV18 | CASSFLLNTEAFF | TGTGCCAGCTCTTTCTTACTGAACACTGAAGCTTTCTTT
TRBJ2-7 | - | TRBD2 | TRBV5-1 | CASSSTSGSIEQYF | TGCGCCAGCAGTTCGACTAGCGGGAGTATCGAGCAGTACTTC
TRBJ2-1 | - | TRBD2 | TRBV11-2 | CASNFWREVEQFF | TGTGCCAGCAACTTCTGGCGGGAGGTTGAGCAGTTCTTC
TRBJ1-1 | - | TRBD1 | TRBV15 | CATSSPSRQGPEAFF | TGTGCCACCAGCAGCCCCTCTCGACAGGGACCTGAAGCTTTCTTT
TRBJ2-5 | few | TRBD2 | TRBV7-9 | CASSQAGLRETQYF | TGTGCCAGCAGCCAGGCGGGACTACGGGAGACCCAGTACTTC
TRBJ1-1 | - | - | TRBV11-2 | CASSLVSGEAFF | TGTGCCAGCAGCTTAGTATCCGGGGAAGCTTTCTTT
TRBJ2-7 | - | TRBD1 | TRBV10-3 | CAISESQEGPRDRGYEQYF | TGCGCCATCAGTGAGTCCCAGGAAGGGCCTAGGGACAGGGGATACGAGCAGTACTTC
TRBJ2-1 | - | - | TRBV5-1 | CASSPDPLFNEQFF | TGCGCCAGCAGCCCCGACCCCCTGTTCAATGAGCAGTTCTTC
TRBJ2-7 | - | - | TRBV19 | CASSIRSAQTRGEQYF | TGTGCCAGTAGTATTCGTTCCGCACAGACTCGGGGCGAGCAGTACTTC
TRBJ2-2 | - | TRBD2 | TRBV4-2 | CASRSGPGYTGELFF | TGTGCCAGCCGTAGCGGGCCCGGGTACACCGGGGAGCTGTTTTTT
TRBJ2-7 | - | - | TRBV6-5 | CASSYSGGVRPYEQYF | TGTGCCAGCAGTTACTCGGGCGGGGTTCGCCCCTACGAGCAGTACTTC
TRBJ1-3 | - | - | TRBV7-9 | CASSGFGRAFSGNTIYF | TGTGCCAGCAGCGGGTTCGGACGGGCCTTCTCTGGAAACACCATATATTTT
TRBJ1-5 | - | TRBD1 | TRBV19 | CASSKTGARQPQHF | TGTGCCAGTAGTAAAACAGGGGCGAGGCAGCCCCAGCATTTT
TRBJ1-5 | - | TRBD1 | TRBV6-1 | CASSERPRDRGQPQHF | TGTGCCAGCAGTGAGAGACCTCGGGACAGAGGACAGCCCCAGCATTTT
TRBJ2-7 | - | TRBD2 | TRBV7-8 | CASSLLPSGRRSYEQYF | TGTGCCAGCAGCTTACTCCCTAGCGGGAGGAGGTCCTACGAGCAGTACTTC
TRBJ2-7 | - | - | TRBV7-2 | CASSLESLLLGSEQYF | TGTGCCAGCAGCTTAGAGTCCCTTTTATTGGGTTCCGAGCAGTACTTC
TRBJ2-2 | - | - | TRBV5-5 | CASSSTDTGELFF | TGTGCCAGCAGCAGTACAGATACCGGGGAGCTGTTTTTT
TRBJ2-1 | - | TRBD2 | TRBV2 | CASRAGTGTSGINEQFF | TGTGCCAGCAGGGCGGGTACCGGGACTAGCGGGATCAATGAGCAGTTCTTC
TRBJ2-7 | - | - | TRBV5-4 | CASSASKREQYF | TGTGCCAGCAGCGCATCCAAGCGCGAGCAGTACTTC
TRBJ2-6 | - | - | TRBV10-3 | CAISEGRSGANVLTF | TGTGCCATCAGTGAGGGCCGCTCTGGGGCCAACGTCCTGACTTTC